This entry lists 18 T cell receptor beta chains sequenced from one sample in a study of blood T cell repertoires in COVID-19. The table came from immunoSEQ multiplex PCR; TCRdb's copy has only in-frame clones and leaves some out. The data contain some 230,000 clones, 75% to 90% of them singletons. The sample comprised peripheral blood. The receptors come from a woman older than 75 with COVID-19, enrolled during active disease.

The rearrangement joins TRBV6-6 to TRBJ2-7; 9 nucleotides agree with TRBD1. Losses at the gene ends were 5 bases for V and 3 bases for J; bases not matched to a gene: 11. This CDR3 spans 16 amino acids. Germline values: CDR1 MNHNY, CDR2 SVGAGI (reference sequence). The CDR3 bases are TGTGCCAGCAGTCACGGGACAGGGAGGGGAAACTACGAGCAGTACTTC. Translated, it gives CASSHGTGRGNYEQYF.

This clone was found a few times. One end of the junction fails to match germline, which may point to a read error. The rearrangement links TRBV19 to TRBJ2-6; a weak D match, TRBD1 (6 bases). The CDR3 contains 14 residues. Germline V lookup: CDR1 LNHDA, CDR2 SQIVND (reference sequence). The CDR3 sequence: CASSNRAGANVLTF. The CDR3 DNA reads TGTGCCAGTAGTAACAGGGCTGGCGCCAACGTCCTGACTTTC. Together with reference TRBV19 and TRBJ2-6, the CDR3 gives the full variable domain: DGGITQSPKYLFRKEGQNVTLSCEQNLNHDAMYWYRQDPGQGLRLIYYSQIVNDFQKGDIAEGYSVSREKKESFPLTVTSAQKNPTAFYLCASSNRAGANVLTFGAGSRLTVL.

V usage is TRBV27 and J usage is TRBJ2-2; 8 nucleotides match TRBD1. Germline V gene lookup returns CDR1 MNHEY and CDR2 SMNVEV (reference sequence). The length of the CDR3 is 13 residues. J lost 6 bases, V lost 6 bases, and 3 bases had no gene match. As DNA, the CDR3 is TGTGCCAGCAGCACAGGGGGACCCGGGGAGCTGTTTTTT. It specifies CASSTGGPGELFF.

The chain joins TRBV7-9 to TRBJ1-4; the D is unclear. Germline V gene lookup returns CDR1 SEHNR and CDR2 FQNEAQ (reference sequence). The CDR3 consists of 13 residues. Trimming took off 3 bases at V and 7 bases at J, with 9 bases between the two ends. The CDR3 coding sequence is TGTGCCAGCAGCTTGGAAGGAGGTGAAAAACTGTTTTTT. Encoded protein: CASSLEGGEKLFF.

This clone was observed a handful of times. The V call is TRBV4-2, the J call TRBJ2-4; TRBD2 matches at 7 bases. Per the germline V gene, CDR1 is LGHNA and CDR2 is YNFKEQ. J was trimmed by 2 bases and V by 0 bases; bases with no gene match: 13. The CDR3 runs 19 residues. The CDR3 nucleotides read TGTGCCAGCAGCCAAGATCGGGGCCTAGCGGTGAAATCCAAAAACATTCAGTACTTC. Encoded protein: CASSQDRGLAVKSKNIQYF.

The rearrangement uses TRBV18 and TRBJ1-4; D is undetermined. The CDR3 runs 16 residues. CDR1 and CDR2 (germline): KGHSH, LQKENI. Trimming took 1 base from V and 0 from J, leaving 9 bases between them. The CDR3, as DNA: TGTGCCAGCTCACCACGAAGCCCAACAACTAATGAAAAACTGTTTTTT. Its protein is CASSPRSPTTNEKLFF.

The chain links TRBV6-2 or TRBV6-3 to TRBJ2-7; TRBD2 matches at 7 bases. The CDR3 sequence is 15 residues long. V shed 4 bases, J shed 2 bases, and the junction held 8 bases outside the gene matches. Germline values: CDR1 MNHEY, CDR2 SVGEGT. The CDR3 protein is CASSSRREYPYEQYF. DNA for the CDR3: TGTGCCAGCAGTTCTAGGCGGGAGTATCCCTACGAGCAGTACTTC.

This chain links TRBV7-9 with TRBJ1-2; 9 bases match TRBD1. The germline V gene encodes CDR1 SEHNR and CDR2 FQNEAQ (reference sequence). V was pared by 0 bases and J by 3 bases, with 2 bases of the junction left unmatched. The CDR3 runs to 15 residues. CDR3 loop: CASSLAGDRDYGYTF. The CDR3 nucleotides are TGTGCCAGCAGCTTAGCGGGGGACAGGGACTATGGCTACACCTTC.

The gene calls are TRBV11-2 and TRBJ1-6, with D perhaps TRBD1 (5 bases). The CDR3 is 16 residues long. Germline loops: CDR1 SGHAT, CDR2 FQNNGV. Trimming cost V 6 bases and J 6 bases, with 18 bases left between them. The CDR3 sequence is CASSPRGVRSNSPLHF. CDR3 nucleotide sequence: TGTGCCAGCAGTCCAAGGGGTGTGCGGAGTAATTCACCCCTCCACTTT. Filled out from reference TRBV11-2 and TRBJ1-6, the complete variable domain reads EAGVAQSPRYKIIEKRQSVAFWCNPISGHATLYWYQQILGQGPKLLIQFQNNGVVDDSQLPKDRFSAERLKGVDSTLKIQPAKLEDSAVYLCASSPRGVRSNSPLHFGNGTRLTVT.

This clone was counted a few times. This chain joins TRBV10-1 and TRBJ1-5; no reliable D call. The CDR3 runs 12 residues. Germline CDR1 is WNHNN and CDR2 is SYGVQD (reference sequence). The V gene lost 9 bases and the J gene lost 7 bases, with 13 bases spanning the gap. CDR3: CARPVAGQPQHF. CDR3 in DNA: TGCGCCAGACCTGTGGCCGGGCAGCCCCAGCATTTT.

A single count supports this clone. V is TRBV10-3 and J is TRBJ2-1, with TRBD1 matching over 7 bases. Per germline, CDR1 ENHRY and CDR2 SYGVKD. CDR3 length: 15 amino acids. The V segment lost 10 bases and the J segment 6 bases; nucleotides outside the gene matches: 15. The CDR3 DNA follows: TGTGCCACGGCTCCTTCGACAGGGAGTGTCAATGAGCAGTTCTTC. Translated, it gives CATAPSTGSVNEQFF.

CDR3 sequence reads: CASSRDRGQPQHF. CDR3 DNA: TGTGCCAGCAGCCGGGACAGAGGCCAGCCCCAGCATTTT. J is TRBJ1-5 and V is TRBV7-3; 7 positions match TRBD1. Trimming removed 5 bases from V and 7 bases from J; junction bases left unmatched: 5. Germline V gives CDR1 SGHTA, CDR2 FQGTGA. The CDR3 extends over 13 amino acids.

This clone was detected once. This chain uses TRBV10-3 with TRBJ1-1; 7 bases map to TRBD1. The germline CDR1 and CDR2 sequences are ENHRY and SYGVKD. V shed 3 bases, J shed 10 bases, and the junction held 5 bases outside the gene matches. The CDR3 is 12 residues long. The CDR3, as DNA: TGTGCCATCAGTGACAGGGGGGACGGAGCTTTCTTT. As protein: CAISDRGDGAFF.

The chain couples TRBV28 to TRBJ1-5, with D tentatively TRBD1 (6 bases). This CDR3 contains 14 residues. Germline loops: CDR1 MDHEN, CDR2 SYDVKM. Trimming stripped 3 bases from V and 7 bases from J, with 13 bases between. The CDR3 region is CASSFRGAGQPQHF. In DNA, the CDR3 is TGTGCCAGCAGTTTCAGGGGAGCCGGCCAGCCCCAGCATTTT.

This chain joins TRBV4-3 and TRBJ2-1, with D possibly being TRBD1 (5 bases). The CDR3 consists of 15 residues. Trimming removed 2 bases from V and 7 bases from J, with 15 bases in between. The germline V gene encodes CDR1 LGHNA and CDR2 YSLEER. CDR3 loop: CASSQIGAKGNEQFF. CDR3 DNA: TGCGCCAGCAGCCAAATTGGGGCAAAGGGGAATGAGCAGTTCTTC.

V gene TRBV7-9 combines with J gene TRBJ1-3; D is undetermined. The germline V gene has CDR1 SEHNR and CDR2 FQNEAQ (reference sequence). The CDR3 has 13 amino acids. The germline V and J ends were trimmed by 5 bases and 5 bases, with 10 bases remaining between them. CDR3 sequence (DNA): TGTGCCAGCAGCAAGACTACACGAAACACCATATATTTT. It codes for CASSKTTRNTIYF.

The chain couples TRBV2 to TRBJ2-2; TRBD1 is a possible D gene (6 bases). Germline V gene sequence: CDR1 SNHLY, CDR2 FYNNEI. Trimming removed 6 bases from V and 5 bases from J, with 16 bases in between. The CDR3 is made up of 15 amino acids. The CDR3 nucleotides read TGTGCCAGCAGAGGAACAGGGAGAGGGACCGGGGAGCTGTTTTTT. It yields the protein CASRGTGRGTGELFF.

The rearrangement links TRBV20-1 to TRBJ1-3; D not certain. The CDR3 is 11 residues long. Trimming left V 2 bases short and J 4 bases short, with 3 bases between. Looked up from germline, CDR1 is DFQATT and CDR2 is SNEGSKA (reference sequence). This CDR3 reads CSARLGNTIYF. The CDR3 nucleotides read TGCAGTGCTAGACTCGGAAACACCATATATTTT.